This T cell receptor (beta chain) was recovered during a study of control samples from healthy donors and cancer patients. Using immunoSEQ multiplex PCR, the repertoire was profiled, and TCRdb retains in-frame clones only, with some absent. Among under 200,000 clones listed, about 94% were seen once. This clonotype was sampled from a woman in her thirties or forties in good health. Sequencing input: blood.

The DNA of the CDR3 is TGTGCCAGCAGCTTAGCTAGGGAGGGAACTGAAGCTTTCTTT. As protein: CASSLAREGTEAFF. This chain links TRBV7-9 with TRBJ1-1, with D unclear. V was pared by 0 bases and J by 5 bases, with 10 bases between. The germline gives CDR1 SEHNR, CDR2 FQNEAQ (reference sequence). The CDR3 consists of 14 residues.